Listed here are 25 T cell receptor beta chains from one sample, sequenced in a study of T cell responses to AZD1222 COVID-19 vaccine. Only in-frame clones appear in the TCRdb table, and some are missing; sequencing was by immunoSEQ multiplex PCR. The sample lists 150,000 or so clones; 89% were seen once. The sequenced sample was peripheral blood, obtained on day 0 of AZD1222 vaccination. Receptor source: an adult in good health.

This CDR3 is CASSLAGGNQPQHF. Written as DNA, the CDR3 is TGTGCCAGCAGCTTGGCCGGGGGCAATCAGCCCCAGCATTTT. V gene TRBV5-6 combines with J gene TRBJ1-5; D gene ambiguous. The CDR3 is 14 amino acids. The V and J ends lost 0 bases and 2 bases respectively, with 6 bases between them. Germline CDR1 reads SGHDT; CDR2 reads YYEEEE.

This chain joins TRBV11-3 and TRBJ2-1; D gene ambiguous. Germline V gives CDR1 SGHNT, CDR2 YENEEA. CDR3 size: 13 residues. The V and J ends lost 5 bases and 6 bases respectively, with 11 bases between them. This chain's CDR3 is CASSLTYVNEQFF. In nucleotides, the CDR3 is TGTGCCAGCAGCCTTACTTATGTCAATGAGCAGTTCTTC.

The rearrangement uses TRBV9 and TRBJ2-3, with 8 bases lining up with TRBD2. Germline V gene lookup returns CDR1 SGDLS and CDR2 YYNGEE. The CDR3 has 16 amino acids. V shed 4 bases, J shed 6 bases, and the junction held 13 bases outside the gene matches. The CDR3 is CASSPALKRESDTQYF. DNA of the CDR3: TGTGCCAGCAGCCCCGCTCTGAAGCGGGAGTCGGATACGCAGTATTTT.

In regard to this clone: The same CDR3 is also encoded by other DNA sequences in this sample. The chain has TRBV18 and TRBJ1-1; D possibly corresponds to TRBD1 (5 bases). CDR3 length: 14 amino acids. V was pared by 3 bases and J by 0 bases, with 8 bases between. Germline assignment: CDR1 KGHSH and CDR2 LQKENI. The chain's CDR3 is CASSPETVNTEAFF. The CDR3 coding sequence is TGTGCCAGCTCACCCGAGACAGTGAACACTGAAGCTTTCTTT.

The chain joins TRBV25-1 to TRBJ2-7; 7 positions agree with TRBD1. V shed 3 bases, J shed 3 bases, and the junction held 11 bases outside the gene matches. The CDR3 length is 16 residues. CDR1 is MGHDK, CDR2 SYGVNS, per germline. CDR3 bases: TGTGCCAGCAGTGACCCGGGACAGCGAAGGGGCTACGAGCAGTACTTC. It codes for CASSDPGQRRGYEQYF.

The V call is TRBV27, the J call TRBJ1-5, with 7 bases that match TRBD1. The CDR3 has 15 amino acids. Trimming at V came to 6 bases and at J to 0 bases, leaving 5 bases not matched to a gene. CDR1 and CDR2 from the germline V gene are MNHEY and SMNVEV (reference sequence). CDR3 DNA: TGTGCCAGCAGGTGGACAGGTCATAGCAATCAGCCCCAGCATTTT. It yields the protein CASRWTGHSNQPQHF.

This clone showed up just once. The V gene is TRBV5-5, the J gene TRBJ2-3, with 10 positions matching TRBD2. CDR1 is SGHKS, CDR2 YYEKEE, per germline (reference sequence). This CDR3 spans 16 amino acids. Losses at the gene ends were 8 bases for V and 1 base for J; bases not matched to a gene: 10. CDR3 loop: CASAIATSGGTDTQYF. As DNA, the CDR3 is TGTGCCAGTGCGATAGCTACTAGCGGGGGCACAGATACGCAGTATTTT. Based on the CDR3 plus reference TRBV5-5 and TRBJ2-3, the full variable domain is DAGVTQSPTHLIKTRGQQVTLRCSPISGHKSVSWYQQVLGQGPQFIFQYYEKEERGRGNFPDRFSARQFPNYSSELNVNALLLGDSALYLCASAIATSGGTDTQYFGPGTRLTVL.

The rearrangement links TRBV5-5 to TRBJ2-3; maybe TRBD2 (6 bases). The V end lost 1 base, the J end lost 5 bases, and 14 bases lay between the germline ends. The CDR3 extends over 15 amino acids. Germline V gene lookup returns CDR1 SGHKS and CDR2 YYEKEE (reference sequence). CDR3 sequence reads: CASSLTSWLRDTQYF. The CDR3 nucleotides read TGTGCCAGCAGCTTGACTAGCTGGTTGCGAGATACGCAGTATTTT.

In DNA, the CDR3 is TGTGCCAGCAGTGGACGGCCTTCGGGGGAGCAGTACTTC. This codes for CASSGRPSGEQYF. V usage is TRBV2 and J usage is TRBJ2-7; tentatively, D is TRBD2 (5 bases). Trimming took off 4 bases at V and 7 bases at J, with 14 bases between the two ends. The germline CDR1 and CDR2 sequences are SNHLY and FYNNEI. The CDR3 consists of 13 residues.

This sequence joins TRBV3-1 (or the pseudogene TRBV3-2) and TRBJ2-7; 11 bases fit TRBD2. Germline CDR1 and CDR2: LGHDT and YNNKEL (reference sequence). Losses at the gene ends were 11 bases for V and 6 bases for J; bases not matched to a gene: 12. This CDR3 is built from 14 residues. CDR3 amino acids: CASRLAGGKGEQYF. DNA of the CDR3: TGTGCCTCACGCCTAGCGGGGGGAAAGGGCGAGCAGTACTTC.

The rearrangement joins TRBV6-5 to TRBJ2-1; 11 bases are shared with TRBD1. The CDR3 is 14 residues long. V lost 5 bases and J lost 8; bases outside the gene matches: 5. The germline V gene has CDR1 MNHEY and CDR2 SVGAGI. This CDR3 is CASSPDRGRDEQFF. As DNA, the CDR3 is TGTGCCAGCAGTCCGGACAGGGGGCGGGATGAGCAGTTCTTC.

V is TRBV4-3 and J is TRBJ1-6; D not certain. This CDR3 contains 17 residues. Germline CDR1 LGHNA, CDR2 YSLEER. With 1 base removed from V and 3 bases from J, the gap between germline ends came to 13 bases. Here the CDR3 DNA reads TGCGCCAGCAGCCAAGCTGGGCAGTCGGGCTATAATTCACCCCTCCACTTT. This encodes CASSQAGQSGYNSPLHF.

This clone was counted ten times or more. The gene calls are TRBV4-1 and TRBJ1-6; D not resolved. Per the germline V gene, CDR1 is MGHRA and CDR2 is YSYEKL. The ends were cut back, 1 base at V and 8 bases at J, with 15 bases in the middle. This CDR3 contains 16 residues. CDR3 sequence reads: CASSQGYREFDSPLHF. In nucleotides, the CDR3 is TGCGCCAGCAGCCAAGGTTATAGGGAGTTTGATTCACCCCTCCACTTT.

In nucleotides, the CDR3 is TGTGCCAGCAGCCGGGCTAACTATGGCTACACCTTC. Translated: CASSRANYGYTF. The chain is built from TRBV3-1 (or the pseudogene TRBV3-2) and TRBJ1-2; D gene unclear. V was cut by 4 bases and J by 0 bases, with 3 bases left in between. CDR3 length equals 12 residues. The germline gives CDR1 LGHDT, CDR2 YNNKEL (reference sequence).

V is TRBV2 and J is TRBJ2-3; D perhaps matches TRBD2 (6 bases). The CDR3 spans 14 residues. Germline CDR1 and CDR2: SNHLY and FYNNEI. V lost 8 bases, J lost 0 bases, and 12 bases lay in between. For the CDR3, the DNA is TGTGCCAGCGGGGCAGGGAGGAGCACAGATACGCAGTATTTT. As protein: CASGAGRSTDTQYF.

The chain carries TRBV7-6 and TRBJ2-5; 14 bases map to TRBD2. The V segment lost 2 bases and the J segment 5 bases; nucleotides outside the gene matches: 10. The CDR3 sequence is 18 residues long. CDR1 and CDR2 (germline): SGHVS, FNYEAQ. This CDR3 reads CASSLNRLAGGKSETQYF. DNA for the CDR3: TGTGCCAGCAGCTTAAATAGACTAGCGGGGGGGAAGTCCGAGACCCAGTACTTC. Full variable domain (remainder filled in from reference TRBV7-6 and TRBJ2-5): GAGVSQSPRYKVTKRGQDVALRCDPISGHVSLYWYRQALGQGPEFLTYFNYEAQQDKSGLPNDRFSAERPEGSISTLTIQRTEQRDSAMYRCASSLNRLAGGKSETQYFGPGTRLLVL.

The CDR3 DNA sequence: TGTGCCAGCAGCCGACAGTCTGGAAACACCATATATTTT. This gives the protein CASSRQSGNTIYF. V gene TRBV3-1 (or the pseudogene TRBV3-2) combines with J gene TRBJ1-3; D is possibly TRBD1 (5 bases). Germline CDR1 and CDR2: LGHDT and YNNKEL (reference sequence). V lost 4 bases to trimming and J lost 1 base, with 5 bases between them. The CDR3 consists of 13 residues.

This clone was found once. The rearrangement joins TRBV25-1 to TRBJ1-2, with D perhaps matching TRBD1 (5 bases). This CDR3 has 14 residues. CDR1 is MGHDK and CDR2 is SYGVNS in the germline V gene. V lost 0 bases to trimming and J lost 2 bases, with 7 bases between them. The CDR3 sequence: CASSEYGGNYGYTF. CDR3 sequence (DNA): TGTGCCAGCAGTGAATACGGGGGAAACTATGGCTACACCTTC.

The chain is built from TRBV5-6 and TRBJ1-5; D is undetermined. This CDR3 is 14 amino acids long. Germline V gene sequence: CDR1 SGHDT, CDR2 YYEEEE. V gave up 0 bases and J gave up 6 bases, with 10 bases separating them. CDR3 loop: CASSLGVRTQPQHF. CDR3 sequence (DNA): TGTGCCAGCAGCTTGGGTGTAAGGACTCAGCCCCAGCATTTT.

J is TRBJ1-1 and V is TRBV6-5, with a possible D match to TRBD1 (6 bases). The CDR3 runs to 15 residues. Per the germline V gene, CDR1 is MNHEY and CDR2 is SVGAGI. V lost 6 bases to trimming and J lost 8 bases, with 22 bases between them. The CDR3 bases are TGTGCCAGCAGCCCCCCCCAGGGGCCGGGCACCGAAGCTTTCTTT. Its protein product is CASSPPQGPGTEAFF.

This rearrangement joins TRBV6-5 to TRBJ1-5, with TRBD1 identical over 8 bases. V dropped 5 bases and J dropped 6; count of bases not matched to a gene: 9. Germline V lookup: CDR1 MNHEY, CDR2 SVGAGI. CDR3 length equals 15 residues. CDR3 sequence reads: CASSQNRGRFQPQHF. CDR3 in DNA: TGTGCCAGCAGTCAAAACAGGGGGAGGTTTCAGCCCCAGCATTTT.

This chain links TRBV18 with TRBJ2-6; the D gene could be TRBD1 or TRBD2 (6 bases each). Per germline, CDR1 KGHSH and CDR2 LQKENI. This CDR3 has 17 amino acids. V was clipped by 2 bases and J by 0 bases, with 11 bases between them. The CDR3 coding sequence is TGTGCCAGCTCACCAGGCAAGGGGGGCTCTGGGGCCAACGTCCTGACTTTC. Its protein product is CASSPGKGGSGANVLTF.

The V gene is TRBV5-1, the J gene TRBJ1-1; D call uncertain. CDR3 length equals 14 residues. Deletions cut 0 bases from V and 6 bases from J, with 12 bases between. Germline V gene data show CDR1 as SGHRS and CDR2 as YFSETQ. CDR3 in DNA: TGCGCCAGCAGCTTGGCCGGGATTGAGGCTGAAGCTTTCTTT. This codes for CASSLAGIEAEAFF.

The rearrangement uses TRBV7-8 and TRBJ1-4, with a tentative D call TRBD1 (6 bases). The CDR3 covers 18 residues. Trimming removed 4 bases at V and 0 bases at J, with 18 bases between. Per the germline V gene, CDR1 is SGHVS and CDR2 is FQNEAQ. This CDR3 is CASSSQRRGRSTNEKLFF. CDR3 sequence (DNA): TGTGCCAGCAGCTCCCAGCGGCGGGGGCGATCAACTAATGAAAAACTGTTTTTT.

The rearrangement uses TRBV15 and TRBJ2-3; D gene ambiguous. Trimming removed 0 bases from V and 3 bases from J, with 7 bases in between. The CDR3 is 14 amino acids. CDR1 is LNHNV and CDR2 is YYDKDF in the germline V gene (reference sequence). The CDR3: CATSRDFGTDTQYF. DNA for the CDR3: TGTGCCACCAGCAGAGATTTCGGTACAGATACGCAGTATTTT.